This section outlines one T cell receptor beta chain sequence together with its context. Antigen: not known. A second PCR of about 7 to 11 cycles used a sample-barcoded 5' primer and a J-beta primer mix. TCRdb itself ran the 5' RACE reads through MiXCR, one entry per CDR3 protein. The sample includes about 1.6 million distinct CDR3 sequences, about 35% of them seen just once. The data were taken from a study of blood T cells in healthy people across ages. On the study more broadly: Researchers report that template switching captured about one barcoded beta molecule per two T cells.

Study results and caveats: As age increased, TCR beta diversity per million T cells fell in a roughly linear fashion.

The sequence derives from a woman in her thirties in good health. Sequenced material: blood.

The CDR3 spells CASSKVRKDSPDEQYF. Written as DNA, the CDR3 is TGTGCCAGCAGCAAGGTCAGAAAGGACAGTCCTGACGAGCAGTACTTC. The rearrangement uses TRBV21-1 and TRBJ2-4; the D segment call TRBD1 is taken from the table without a DNA check. The J call is uncertain, as TRBJ2-7 better fits the DNA end. TRBV21-1 is a pseudogene segment. CDR3 length equals 16 residues.